This T cell receptor (beta chain) was recovered during a study of CD4 T cells in relation to SARS-CoV-2 and coronaviruses. Study context: After around 10 days of antigen culture, PBMC TCR beta CDR3s were sequenced.

V was clipped by 2 bases and J by 8 bases, with 9 bases between them. The germline V gene has CDR1 MDHEN and CDR2 SYDVKM. This CDR3 spans 13 amino acids. TCRdb's copy holds only in-frame clones and misses some; the assay was immunoSEQ multiplex PCR. The sample consists of just under 20,000 clones, around 81% of them appearing once. Unexposed donor CD4+ T cells date from about 2011-2018, before the COVID-19 pandemic. Isolation of CD4+ T cells took place after roughly nine days in culture. As cell numbers allowed, unexposed-donor CD4+ T cells faced SARS-CoV-2 S/N and four cold-coronavirus spikes. Cultures held a few million PBMCs per well with 8.5 to 10 IU/ml IL-2. General observations from the study: Pre-pandemic and post-infection samples never came from the same donor.

Worth noting for this clone: Its target is unknown.

The sequencing input was CD4+ T cells from PBMCs, cultured in vitro. The chain has TRBV28 and TRBJ1-4; TRBD1 is a possible D gene (5 bases). The clonotype originates from a human donor in good health. The CDR3 is CASSLGGKEKLFF. The CDR3 DNA reads TGTGCCAGCAGTTTAGGGGGGAAGGAAAAACTGTTTTTT.